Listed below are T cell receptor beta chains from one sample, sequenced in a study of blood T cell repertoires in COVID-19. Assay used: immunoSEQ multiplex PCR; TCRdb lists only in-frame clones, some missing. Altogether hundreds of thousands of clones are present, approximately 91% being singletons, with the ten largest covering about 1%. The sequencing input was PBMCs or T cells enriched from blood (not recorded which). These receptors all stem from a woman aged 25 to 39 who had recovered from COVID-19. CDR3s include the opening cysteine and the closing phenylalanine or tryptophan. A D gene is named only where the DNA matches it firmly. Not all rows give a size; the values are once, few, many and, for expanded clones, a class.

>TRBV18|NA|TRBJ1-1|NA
CASSPDLNTEAFF
TGTGCCAGCTCCCCGGACTTGAACACTGAAGCTTTCTTT
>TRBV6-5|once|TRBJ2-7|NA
CASSYRGTNPYEQYF
TGTGCCAGCAGTTACAGAGGGACAAACCCCTACGAGCAGTACTTC
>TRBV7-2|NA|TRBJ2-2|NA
CASSFRPRQYTGELFF
TGTGCCAGCAGCTTCCGGCCTCGACAGTACACCGGGGAGCTGTTTTTT
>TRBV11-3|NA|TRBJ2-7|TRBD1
CASSYGQAGAYEQYF
TGTGCCAGCAGCTACGGACAGGCCGGGGCCTACGAGCAGTACTTC
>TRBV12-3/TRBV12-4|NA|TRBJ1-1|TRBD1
CASRAGGYTEAFF
TGTGCCAGCAGGGCAGGGGGTTACACTGAAGCTTTCTTT
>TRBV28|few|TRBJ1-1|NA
CASSLGVGSAEAFF
TGTGCCAGCAGTCTCGGTGTTGGGAGTGCTGAAGCTTTCTTT
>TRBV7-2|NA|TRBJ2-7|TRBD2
CASSLDSGGSSYEQYF
TGTGCCAGCAGCTTGGACAGCGGGGGAAGCTCCTACGAGCAGTACTTC
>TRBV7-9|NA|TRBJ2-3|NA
CASSLTVVKVAADTQYF
TGTGCCAGCAGCTTAACTGTCGTAAAGGTAGCGGCAGATACGCAGTATTTT
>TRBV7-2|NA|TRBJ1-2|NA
CASSLDAGNYGYTF
TGTGCCAGCAGCTTAGACGCAGGGAACTATGGCTACACCTTC
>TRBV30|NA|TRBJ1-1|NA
CAWSVGTLGSAPAFF
TGTGCCTGGAGTGTAGGGACATTAGGTTCGGCCCCTGCTTTCTTT
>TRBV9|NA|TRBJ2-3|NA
CASRGGAGDTQYF
TGTGCCAGCAGAGGCGGGGCCGGAGATACGCAGTATTTT
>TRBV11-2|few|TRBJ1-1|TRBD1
CASSTQGAASAFF
TGTGCCAGCAGCACACAGGGGGCGGCCTCAGCTTTCTTT
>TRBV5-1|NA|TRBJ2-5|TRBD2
CASSKAGRQETQYF
TGCGCCAGCAGTAAAGCGGGAAGACAAGAGACCCAGTACTTC
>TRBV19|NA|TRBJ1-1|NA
CASSLRGRAGPNTEAFF
TGTGCCAGTAGTCTCCGAGGGCGGGCGGGCCCGAACACTGAAGCTTTCTTT
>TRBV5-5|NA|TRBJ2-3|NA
CASIKLVGRRGDTQYF
TGTGCCAGCATAAAACTCGTAGGGAGGAGAGGAGATACGCAGTATTTT
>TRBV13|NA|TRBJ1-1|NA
CASSAGRAIRAFF
TGTGCCAGCTCGGCGGGTCGGGCGATCCGAGCTTTCTTT
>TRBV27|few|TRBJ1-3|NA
CASSLTAGATLGNTIYF
TGTGCCAGCAGTTTAACGGCGGGGGCTACTCTTGGAAACACCATATATTTT
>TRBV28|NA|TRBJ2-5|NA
CASSSVQGETQYF
TGTGCCAGCAGTTCCGTACAGGGAGAGACCCAGTACTTC
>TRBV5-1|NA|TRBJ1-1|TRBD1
CASSRWTGESGSMTEAFF
TGCGCCAGCAGTCGTTGGACAGGGGAGAGTGGGAGTATGACTGAAGCTTTCTTT
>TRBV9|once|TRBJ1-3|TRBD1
CASRKGGGNTIYF
TGTGCCAGCAGGAAAGGGGGCGGAAACACCATATATTTT
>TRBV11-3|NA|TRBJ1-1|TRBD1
CASSLDLGETGGKGGTEAFF
TGTGCCAGCAGCTTAGATCTGGGCGAGACAGGGGGCAAAGGAGGGACTGAAGCTTTCTTT
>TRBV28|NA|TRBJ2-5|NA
CASRDTMYQETQYF
TGTGCCAGCAGAGACACCATGTACCAAGAGACCCAGTACTTC
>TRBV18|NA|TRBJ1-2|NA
CASSGGYGYTF
TGTGCCAGCTCAGGGGGCTACGGCTACACCTTC
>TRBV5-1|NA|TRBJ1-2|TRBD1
CASSFSGGSYGYTF
TGCGCCAGCAGCTTCTCAGGGGGGAGCTATGGCTACACCTTC
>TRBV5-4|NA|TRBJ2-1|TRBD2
CASSLGLADDLEQFF
TGTGCCAGCAGCTTGGGACTAGCGGACGACCTTGAGCAGTTCTTC
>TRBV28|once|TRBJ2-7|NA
CASRTDLVYEQYF
TGTGCCAGTCGGACAGATCTCGTCTACGAGCAGTACTTC
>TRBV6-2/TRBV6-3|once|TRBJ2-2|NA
CASSYSTLSTGELFF
TGTGCCAGCAGTTACTCGACTCTCAGCACCGGGGAGCTGTTTTTT
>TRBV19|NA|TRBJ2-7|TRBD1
CASSQGRGTYEQYF
TGTGCCAGTAGTCAGGGCAGGGGGACCTACGAGCAGTACTTC
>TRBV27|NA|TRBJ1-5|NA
CASSPRGGGEPQHF
TGTGCCAGCAGTCCCCGGGGAGGAGGTGAGCCCCAGCATTTT
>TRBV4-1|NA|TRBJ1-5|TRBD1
CASSQDRSRGLRQPQHF
TGCGCCAGCAGCCAAGATCGGAGCAGGGGGCTACGACAGCCCCAGCATTTT
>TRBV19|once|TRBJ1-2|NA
CASSFPDRAGYGYTF
TGTGCCAGTAGTTTCCCAGACCGGGCGGGCTATGGCTACACCTTC
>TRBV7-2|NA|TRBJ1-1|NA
CASSLTLTVVREAFF
TGTGCCAGCAGCCTCACCCTTACAGTGGTCAGGGAAGCTTTCTTT
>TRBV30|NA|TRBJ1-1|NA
CAWSQGLYTEAFF
TGTGCCTGGAGTCAGGGACTTTACACTGAAGCTTTCTTT
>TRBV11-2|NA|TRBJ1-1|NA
CASSIGSGVLNTEAFF
TGTGCCAGCAGCATCGGCTCCGGGGTCCTGAACACTGAAGCTTTCTTT
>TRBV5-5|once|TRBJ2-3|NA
CASSLDRVVDTQYF
TGTGCCAGCAGCTTGGACAGGGTGGTAGATACGCAGTATTTT
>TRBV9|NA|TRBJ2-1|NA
CASSQLGEQFF
TGTGCCAGCAGCCAACTAGGTGAGCAGTTCTTC
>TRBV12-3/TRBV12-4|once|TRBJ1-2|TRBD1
CASSPGTVDGYTF
TGTGCCAGCAGTCCGGGGACAGTGGATGGCTACACCTTC
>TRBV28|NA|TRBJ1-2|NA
CASGEGWQGSGYTF
TGTGCCAGCGGCGAGGGTTGGCAGGGGAGTGGCTACACCTTC
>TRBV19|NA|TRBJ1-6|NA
CASSGQNVSPLHF
TGTGCCAGTAGTGGCCAAAATGTTTCACCCCTCCACTTT
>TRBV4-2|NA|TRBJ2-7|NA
CASSQGFGVGYEQYF
TGTGCCAGCAGCCAAGGGTTCGGGGTTGGCTACGAGCAGTACTTC
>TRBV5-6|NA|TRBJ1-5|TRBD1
CASSLHRGQPQHF
TGTGCCAGCAGCTTACACAGGGGACAGCCCCAGCATTTT
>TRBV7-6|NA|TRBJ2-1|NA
CASSLATTDEQFF
TGTGCCAGCAGCTTAGCGACTACGGATGAGCAGTTCTTC
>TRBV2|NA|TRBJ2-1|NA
CASRLRGAEDEQFF
TGTGCCAGCCGCTTACGGGGGGCCGAAGATGAGCAGTTCTTC
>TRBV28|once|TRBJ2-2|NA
CANTGGPRGTGELFF
TGTGCCAACACGGGGGGCCCTCGGGGCACCGGGGAGCTGTTTTTT
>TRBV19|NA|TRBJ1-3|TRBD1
CASSMGQNGNTIYF
TGTGCCAGTAGTATGGGACAGAACGGAAACACCATATATTTT